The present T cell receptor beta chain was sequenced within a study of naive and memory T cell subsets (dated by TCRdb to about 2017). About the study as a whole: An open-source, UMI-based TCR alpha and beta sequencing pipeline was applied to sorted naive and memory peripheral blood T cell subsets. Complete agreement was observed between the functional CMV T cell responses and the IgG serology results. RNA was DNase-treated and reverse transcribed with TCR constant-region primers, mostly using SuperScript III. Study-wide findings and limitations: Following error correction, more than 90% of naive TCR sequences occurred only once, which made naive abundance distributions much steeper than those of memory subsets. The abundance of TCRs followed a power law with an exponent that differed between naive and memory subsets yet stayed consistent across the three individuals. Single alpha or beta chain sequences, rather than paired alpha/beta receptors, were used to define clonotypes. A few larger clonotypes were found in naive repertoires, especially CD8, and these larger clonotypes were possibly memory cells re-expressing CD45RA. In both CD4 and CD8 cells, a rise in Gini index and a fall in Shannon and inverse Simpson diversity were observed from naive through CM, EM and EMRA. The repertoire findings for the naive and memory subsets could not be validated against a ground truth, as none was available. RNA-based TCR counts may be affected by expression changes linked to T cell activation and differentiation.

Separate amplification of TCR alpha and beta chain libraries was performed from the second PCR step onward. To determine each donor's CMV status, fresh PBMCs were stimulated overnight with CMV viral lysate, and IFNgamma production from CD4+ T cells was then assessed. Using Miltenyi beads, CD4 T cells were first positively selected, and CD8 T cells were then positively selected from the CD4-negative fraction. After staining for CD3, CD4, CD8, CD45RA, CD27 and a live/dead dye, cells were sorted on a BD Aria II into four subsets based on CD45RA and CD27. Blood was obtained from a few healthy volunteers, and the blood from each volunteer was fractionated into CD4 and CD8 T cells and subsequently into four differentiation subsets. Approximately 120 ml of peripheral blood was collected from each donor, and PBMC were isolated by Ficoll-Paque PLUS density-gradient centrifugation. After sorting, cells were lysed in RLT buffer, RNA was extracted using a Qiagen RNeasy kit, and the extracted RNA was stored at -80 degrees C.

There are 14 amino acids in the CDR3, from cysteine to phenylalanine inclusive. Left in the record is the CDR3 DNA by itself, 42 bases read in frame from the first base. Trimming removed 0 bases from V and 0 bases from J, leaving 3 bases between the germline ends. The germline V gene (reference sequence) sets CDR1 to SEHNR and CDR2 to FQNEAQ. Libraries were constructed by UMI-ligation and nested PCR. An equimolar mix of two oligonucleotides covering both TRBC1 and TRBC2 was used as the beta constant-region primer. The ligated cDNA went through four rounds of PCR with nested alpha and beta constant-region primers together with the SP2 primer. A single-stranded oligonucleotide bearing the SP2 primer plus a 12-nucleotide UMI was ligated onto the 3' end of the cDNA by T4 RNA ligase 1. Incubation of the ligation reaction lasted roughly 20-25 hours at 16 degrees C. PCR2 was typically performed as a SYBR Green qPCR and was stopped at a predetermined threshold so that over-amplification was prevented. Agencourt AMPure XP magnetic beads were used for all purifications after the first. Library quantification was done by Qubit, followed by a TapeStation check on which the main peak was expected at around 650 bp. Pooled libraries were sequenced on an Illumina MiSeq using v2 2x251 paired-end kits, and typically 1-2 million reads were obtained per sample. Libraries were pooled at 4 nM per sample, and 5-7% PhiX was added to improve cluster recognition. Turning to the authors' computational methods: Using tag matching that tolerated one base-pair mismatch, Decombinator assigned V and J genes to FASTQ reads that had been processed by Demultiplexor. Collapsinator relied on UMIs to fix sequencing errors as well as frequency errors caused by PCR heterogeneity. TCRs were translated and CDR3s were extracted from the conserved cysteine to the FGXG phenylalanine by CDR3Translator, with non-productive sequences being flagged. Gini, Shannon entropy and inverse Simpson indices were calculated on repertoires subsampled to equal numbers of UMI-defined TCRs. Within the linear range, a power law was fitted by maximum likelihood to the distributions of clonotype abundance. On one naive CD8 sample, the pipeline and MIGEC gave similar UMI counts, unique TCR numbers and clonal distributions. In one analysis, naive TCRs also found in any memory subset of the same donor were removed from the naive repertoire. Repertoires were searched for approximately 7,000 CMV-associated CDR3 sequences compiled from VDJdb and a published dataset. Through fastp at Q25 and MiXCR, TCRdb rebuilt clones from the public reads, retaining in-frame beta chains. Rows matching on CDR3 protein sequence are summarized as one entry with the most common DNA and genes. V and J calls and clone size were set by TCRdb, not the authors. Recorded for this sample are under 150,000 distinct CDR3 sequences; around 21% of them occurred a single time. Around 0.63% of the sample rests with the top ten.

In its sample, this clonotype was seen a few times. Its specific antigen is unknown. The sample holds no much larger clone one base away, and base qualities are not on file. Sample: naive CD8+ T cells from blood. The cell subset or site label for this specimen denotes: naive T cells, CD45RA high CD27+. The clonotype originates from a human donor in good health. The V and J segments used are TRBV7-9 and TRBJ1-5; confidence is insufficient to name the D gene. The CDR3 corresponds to CASSLASSNQPQHF. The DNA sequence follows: TGTGCCAGCAGCTTAGCTAGTAGCAATCAGCCCCAGCATTTT.